Shown below are 24 T cell receptor beta chains from a single sample sequenced in a study of T cells in Graves' hyperthyroidism and ophthalmopathy (dated by TCRdb to between 2017 and 2020). Receptor amplification or capture employed multiplex PCR. For sequencing, an Illumina HiSeq 2000 was employed. The TCR beta CDR3 regions were amplified from the RNA transcripts. For the first round of RT-PCR on the TCR CDR3, the HTBI primer set was used together with the Qiagen OneStep RT-PCR kit. TCRdb redid the processing of the public reads, applying fastp at Q25 and MiXCR, and retained in-frame beta chains. Merged by CDR3 protein, the rows form single entries marked with the most common genes and DNA. The sample yields hundreds of thousands of distinct CDR3 sequences; roughly 13% were counted once. The ten largest clones capture roughly 35% of the sample. Sequencing was performed on blood. The receptors were sampled from a woman in her forties with Graves' ophthalmopathy.

At least ten counts were recorded for this clonotype. The chain couples TRBV19 to TRBJ1-5; TRBD1 matches at 7 bases. CDR1 and CDR2 (germline): LNHDA, SQIVND (reference sequence). There are 15 residues in the CDR3. J was trimmed by 5 bases and V by 0 bases; bases with no gene match: 4. The CDR3 region has the DNA TGTGCCAGTAGTATAGAGGGACAGACTTATCAGCCCCAGCATTTT. It codes for CASSIEGQTYQPQHF. The full variable domain, its missing parts supplied by reference TRBV19 and TRBJ1-5, is DGGITQSPKYLFRKEGQNVTLSCEQNLNHDAMYWYRQDPGQGLRLIYYSQIVNDFQKGDIAEGYSVSREKKESFPLTVTSAQKNPTAFYLCASSIEGQTYQPQHFGDGTRLSIL.

Regarding this clonotype: A read error is possible here, since a much larger clone lies one base away. This sequence joins TRBV28 and TRBJ2-7; a possible D gene is TRBD2 (6 bases). CDR1 MDHEN and CDR2 SYDVKM come from the germline V gene. V was cut by 6 bases and J by 1 base, with 19 bases left in between. This CDR3 is built from 16 residues. The CDR3 nucleotides are TGTGCCAGCAGCTCAGGAGGGGCAGGGAAATCCTACGAGCAGTACTTC. It yields the protein CASSSGGAGKSYEQYF.

This clonotype occurred many times. The chain links TRBV11-2 to TRBJ2-1; a weak D match, TRBD1 (6 bases). There are 15 residues in the CDR3. Germline loops: CDR1 SGHAT, CDR2 FQNNGV. The V end was cut by 5 bases, the J end by 2 bases, with 13 bases between. The CDR3 DNA sequence: TGTGCCAGCAGCCCTGGGGGCTATGCCTACAATGAGCAGTTCTTC. Translated, it gives CASSPGGYAYNEQFF.

At least ten counts were recorded for this clonotype. The V call is TRBV19, the J call TRBJ2-1, with a tentative D call TRBD2 (6 bases). The CDR3 runs 15 residues. Germline V CDR1 and CDR2: LNHDA, SQIVND (reference sequence). V lost 2 bases and J lost 6, with 14 bases in between. For the CDR3, the DNA is TGTGCCAGTAGTATAATAAAGCTGGGAGGCAATGAGCAGTTCTTC. Translating gives CASSIIKLGGNEQFF. The whole variable domain, remainder taken from reference TRBV19 and TRBJ2-1, is DGGITQSPKYLFRKEGQNVTLSCEQNLNHDAMYWYRQDPGQGLRLIYYSQIVNDFQKGDIAEGYSVSREKKESFPLTVTSAQKNPTAFYLCASSIIKLGGNEQFFGPGTRLTVL.

V usage is TRBV6-1 and J usage is TRBJ1-2, with D perhaps TRBD1 (5 bases). This CDR3 spans 12 amino acids. The ends were cut back, 5 bases at V and 5 bases at J, with 9 bases in the middle. Looked up from germline, CDR1 is MNHNS and CDR2 is SASEGT. CDR3 in amino acids: CASSTGEYGYTF. As DNA, the CDR3 is TGTGCCAGCAGTACGGGGGAGTATGGCTACACCTTC.

Many counts were recorded for this clonotype. The chain uses TRBV7-8 and TRBJ1-5; perhaps TRBD1 as D (6 bases). Trimming removed 5 bases at V and 6 bases at J, with 20 bases between. This CDR3 is 16 amino acids long. Germline CDR1 SGHVS, CDR2 FQNEAQ. The CDR3 sequence: CASSPQTRGGGQPQHF. The CDR3 DNA follows: TGTGCCAGCAGCCCCCAAACGCGGGGGGGCGGTCAGCCCCAGCATTTT.

The chain is built from TRBV19 and TRBJ1-2; D ambiguous. Looked up from germline, CDR1 is LNHDA and CDR2 is SQIVND (reference sequence). Trimming stripped 4 bases from V and 4 bases from J, with 7 bases between. The CDR3 has 12 residues. The CDR3 spells CASSRQPYGYTF. Here the CDR3 DNA reads TGTGCCAGTAGTAGGCAGCCCTATGGCTACACCTTC.

This clonotype appeared many times. A read error may produce the germline difference seen at one junction end. The chain joins TRBV11-2 to TRBJ2-1; 11 bases line up with TRBD2. The length of the CDR3 is 14 residues. Looked up from germline, CDR1 is SGHAT and CDR2 is FQNNGV. CDR3 sequence: CASRLAGGYNEQFF. CDR3 bases: TGTGCCAGCAGGTTAGCGGGAGGGTACAATGAGCAGTTCTTC.

This clonotype was picked up many times. The chain employs TRBV10-3 and TRBJ2-7; D is possibly TRBD1 or TRBD2 (5 bases each). The length of the CDR3 is 14 residues. Germline CDR1 reads ENHRY; CDR2 reads SYGVKD. Trimming took 3 bases from V and 1 from J, leaving 10 bases between them. In nucleotides, the CDR3 is TGTGCCATCAGTGAAAGAGGGGATTCCTACGAGCAGTACTTC. Translated: CAISERGDSYEQYF.

This clonotype was detected a few times. The chain couples TRBV7-2 to TRBJ2-2; D uncertain. CDR3 length equals 11 residues. Germline V gene sequence: CDR1 SGHTA, CDR2 FQGNSA. Trimming took off 8 bases at V and 8 bases at J, with 9 bases between the two ends. The CDR3 DNA reads as TGTGCCAGCGGAGACAATGGGGAGCTGTTTTTT. This gives the protein CASGDNGELFF.

The J gene is TRBJ2-7, the V gene TRBV4-1; D possibly corresponds to TRBD2 (5 bases). Between the trimmed V and J ends, which lost 1 base and 0 bases, there was a span of 10 bases. The CDR3 contains 15 residues. Germline CDR1 is MGHRA and CDR2 is YSYEKL. CDR3 DNA: TGCGCCAGCAGCCAAGGACGGGGAAGCTCCTACGAGCAGTACTTC. As protein: CASSQGRGSSYEQYF.

Comment on this clonotype: With a much larger clone just one base away, this may be a read error. The chain links TRBV9 to TRBJ2-2; D uncertain. CDR1 is SGDLS, CDR2 YYNGEE, per germline. Trimming left V 0 bases short and J 7 bases short, with 4 bases between. CDR3 length equals 12 residues. The CDR3 protein is CASSVDGGELFF. The DNA for the CDR3 is TGTGCCAGCAGCGTAGACGGCGGGGAGCTGTTTTTT.

V usage is TRBV9 and J usage is TRBJ2-1; 8 bases map to TRBD2. CDR1 and CDR2 (germline): SGDLS, YYNGEE. The CDR3 is 17 amino acids. J was trimmed by 0 bases and V by 2 bases; bases with no gene match: 7. CDR3 in DNA: TGTGCCAGCAGCGTTGAGAGCGGGAGTAGCTCCTACAATGAGCAGTTCTTC. It specifies CASSVESGSSSYNEQFF.

The chain couples TRBV27 to TRBJ1-6; D is perhaps TRBD1 (5 bases). Trimming cost V 6 bases and J 9 bases, with 15 bases left between them. The germline CDR1 and CDR2 sequences are MNHEY and SMNVEV (reference sequence). The CDR3 length is 14 residues. The CDR3 DNA follows: TGTGCCAGCAGGTCTACAGGAGTTGTTTCACCCCTCCACTTT. This translates into CASRSTGVVSPLHF.

Note on this clonotype: Germline is not matched at one junction end, which may reflect a read error. V and J are TRBV5-5 and TRBJ2-7; possibly TRBD2 for D (5 bases). The CDR3 runs to 16 residues. CDR1 and CDR2 (germline): SGHKS, YYEKEE (reference sequence). CDR3 amino acids: CASSFTGSRASYEQYF. CDR3 sequence (DNA): TGCGCCAGCAGCTTTACGGGAAGCCGCGCGTCCTACGAGCAGTACTTC.

Many counts were recorded for this clonotype. The chain couples TRBV27 to TRBJ2-5, with 9 bases matching TRBD2. V lost 6 bases to trimming and J lost 6 bases; unmatched junction nucleotides: 14. Germline V gene lookup returns CDR1 MNHEY and CDR2 SMNVEV (reference sequence). The CDR3 runs to 16 residues. The CDR3: CASSSGGGRGLKTQYF. The DNA for the CDR3 is TGTGCCAGCAGCTCGGGGGGCGGGAGGGGTCTAAAGACCCAGTACTTC.

This clonotype showed up just a few times. This chain uses TRBV7-9 with TRBJ2-2; D gene uncertain. V lost 3 bases and J 1 base, leaving 15 bases between the germline ends. Germline V gene sequence: CDR1 SEHNR, CDR2 FQNEAQ (reference sequence). The CDR3 length is 17 residues. The DNA for the CDR3 is TGTGCCAGCAGCTTGGTTTCTAGTAATTTGAACACCGGGGAGCTGTTTTTT. Residues: CASSLVSSNLNTGELFF. Full variable domain (rest looked up from reference TRBV7-9 and TRBJ2-2): DTGVSQNPRHKITKRGQNVTFRCDPISEHNRLYWYRQTLGQGPEFLTYFQNEAQLEKSRLLSDRFSAERPKGSFSTLEIQRTEQGDSAMYLCASSLVSSNLNTGELFFGEGSRLTVL.

The V gene is TRBV7-9, the J gene TRBJ2-3, with D unclear. The CDR3 extends over 13 amino acids. CDR1 is SEHNR, CDR2 FQNEAQ, per germline (reference sequence). V was clipped by 2 bases and J by 9 bases, with 12 bases between them. The CDR3 region is CASSLTRSPTQYF. CDR3 nucleotide sequence: TGTGCCAGCAGCTTAACGAGGTCCCCGACGCAGTATTTT.

The chain links TRBV13 to TRBJ2-2; D is ambiguous. The CDR3 covers 14 residues. Per germline, CDR1 PRHDT and CDR2 FYEKMQ (reference sequence). Trimming shortened V by 5 bases and J by 6 bases, and 13 bases separated the two germline ends. The CDR3 DNA is TGTGCCAGCAGCCAACGATTAACGGCCGGGGAGCTGTTTTTT. This translates into CASSQRLTAGELFF.

This clonotype has at least ten counts. The rearrangement joins TRBV20-1 to TRBJ2-3; 9 nucleotides match TRBD2. The V segment lost 3 bases and the J segment 1 base; nucleotides outside the gene matches: 8. Germline V gene lookup returns CDR1 DFQATT and CDR2 SNEGSKA (reference sequence). CDR3 length: 16 residues. CDR3 sequence reads: CSASLREGPGTDTQYF. DNA of the CDR3: TGCAGTGCTAGTTTGCGGGAGGGCCCCGGCACAGATACGCAGTATTTT.

This clonotype has a handful of counts. The chain uses TRBV6-5 and TRBJ2-7; D might be TRBD1 (5 bases). The CDR3 consists of 16 residues. Germline V CDR1 and CDR2: MNHEY, SVGAGI. V shed 2 bases and J shed 5 bases, with 19 bases lying between them. The CDR3 sequence is CASSYLGPYPYDEQYF. The CDR3, as DNA: TGTGCCAGCAGTTACCTGGGGCCCTACCCCTACGACGAGCAGTACTTC.

This clonotype appeared many times. The chain is built from TRBV2 and TRBJ2-5; possible D gene TRBD1, 6 bases. The CDR3 runs 14 residues. Germline values: CDR1 SNHLY, CDR2 FYNNEI. V dropped 4 bases and J dropped 2 bases, with 11 bases sitting between them. CDR3 DNA sequence: TGTGCCAGCAGTGCTGTCAGGGGTCAAGAGACCCAGTACTTC. This translates into CASSAVRGQETQYF.

This clonotype has at least ten counts. The chain carries TRBV16 and TRBJ1-4; the match to TRBD1 covers 7 bases. The germline V gene has CDR1 KGHSY and CDR2 FQNENV. J was trimmed by 3 bases and V by 4 bases; bases with no gene match: 5. The CDR3 loop spans 15 amino acids. CDR3 sequence reads: CASSPLTGSNEKLFF. The CDR3 DNA follows: TGTGCCAGCAGCCCTTTGACAGGGTCTAATGAAAAACTGTTTTTT.

Only a few counts were recorded for this clonotype. A read error may be the cause here, since a much bigger clone is one base away. The chain links TRBV20-1 to TRBJ2-5; 8 bases map to TRBD2. CDR3 size: 14 residues. Germline CDR1 is DFQATT and CDR2 is SNEGSKA (reference sequence). CDR3 DNA: TGCAGTGCACCAACTAGCGGAGCACAAGAGACCCGGTACTTC. It yields the protein CSAPTSGAQETRYF.